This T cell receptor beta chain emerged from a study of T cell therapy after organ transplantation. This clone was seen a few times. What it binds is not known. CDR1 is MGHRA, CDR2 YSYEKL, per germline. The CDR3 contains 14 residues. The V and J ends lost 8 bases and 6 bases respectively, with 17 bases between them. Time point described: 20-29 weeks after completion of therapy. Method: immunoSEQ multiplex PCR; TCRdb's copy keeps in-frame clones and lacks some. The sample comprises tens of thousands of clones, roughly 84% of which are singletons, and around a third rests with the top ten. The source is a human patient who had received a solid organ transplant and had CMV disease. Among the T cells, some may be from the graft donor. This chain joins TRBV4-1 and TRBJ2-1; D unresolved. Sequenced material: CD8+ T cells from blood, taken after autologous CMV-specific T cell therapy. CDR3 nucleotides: TGCGCCAGCTTAGACGCAACTCGCGGCAATGAGCAGTTCTTC. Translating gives CASLDATRGNEQFF.